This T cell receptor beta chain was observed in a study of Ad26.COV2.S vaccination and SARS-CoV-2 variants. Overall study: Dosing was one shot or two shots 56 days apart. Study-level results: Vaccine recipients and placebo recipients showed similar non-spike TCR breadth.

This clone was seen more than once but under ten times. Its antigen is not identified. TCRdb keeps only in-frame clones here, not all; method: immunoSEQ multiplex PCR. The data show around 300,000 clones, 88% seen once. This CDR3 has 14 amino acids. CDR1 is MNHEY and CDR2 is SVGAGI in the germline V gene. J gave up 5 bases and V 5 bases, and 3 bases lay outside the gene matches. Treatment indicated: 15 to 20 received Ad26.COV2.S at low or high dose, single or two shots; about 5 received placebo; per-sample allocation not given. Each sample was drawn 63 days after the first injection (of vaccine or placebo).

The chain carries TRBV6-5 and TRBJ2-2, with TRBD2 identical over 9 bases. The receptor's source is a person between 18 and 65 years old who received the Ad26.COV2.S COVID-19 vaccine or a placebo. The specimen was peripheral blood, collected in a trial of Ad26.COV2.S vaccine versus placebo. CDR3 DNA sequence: TGTGCCAGCAGTCGACTAGCGGAAACCGGGGAGCTGTTTTTT. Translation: CASSRLAETGELFF.